The sequence of this T cell receptor (beta chain) was determined in a study of T cell repertoires in cytomegalovirus infection. Findings of the study overall: Clonotypes of TCR beta that were HLA-C-restricted and CMV-specific dominated the ex vivo response.

This clonotype has at least ten counts. Its antigen is undetermined. Unmatched junction bases numbered 9, after V lost 6 bases and J lost 4 bases. Germline-derived CDR1 and CDR2 are MNHNS and SASEGT. The CDR3 has 14 residues. TCRdb called the reads again in MiXCR, with one record for every CDR3 protein. The data contain under 350,000 distinct CDR3 sequences, around 9.6% of them singletons. The rearrangement joins TRBV6-1 to TRBJ2-7; 7 bases map to TRBD1. Sequenced material: PBMCs. The origin of this receptor is a human donor in good health (CMV status not recorded). Some clones in this sample may be carry-over from other donors' samples. The CDR3 bases are TGTGCCAGCAGGGACGACAGGGCGATTTACGAGCAGTACGTC. Protein: CASRDDRAIYEQYV.